This T cell receptor (beta chain) was recorded in a study of T cell responses to AZD1222 COVID-19 vaccine. V lost 4 bases and J lost 5, with 16 bases in between. In germline, CDR1 is SGDLS, CDR2 YYNGEE. The CDR3 totals 15 residues. Sequencing used immunoSEQ multiplex PCR; TCRdb keeps in-frame clones, though not all of them. Here the sample spans more than 85,000 clones, 94% being singletons. The material sequenced was peripheral blood, taken 28 days after the second AZD1222 dose. The J gene is TRBJ1-5, the V gene TRBV9, with a possible D match to TRBD1 (6 bases). This TCR was recovered from an adult who received the AZD1222 COVID-19 vaccine. The CDR3 sequence: CASSTRQDNHQPQHF. The DNA of the CDR3 is TGTGCCAGCAGCACCCGACAGGACAACCATCAGCCCCAGCATTTT.